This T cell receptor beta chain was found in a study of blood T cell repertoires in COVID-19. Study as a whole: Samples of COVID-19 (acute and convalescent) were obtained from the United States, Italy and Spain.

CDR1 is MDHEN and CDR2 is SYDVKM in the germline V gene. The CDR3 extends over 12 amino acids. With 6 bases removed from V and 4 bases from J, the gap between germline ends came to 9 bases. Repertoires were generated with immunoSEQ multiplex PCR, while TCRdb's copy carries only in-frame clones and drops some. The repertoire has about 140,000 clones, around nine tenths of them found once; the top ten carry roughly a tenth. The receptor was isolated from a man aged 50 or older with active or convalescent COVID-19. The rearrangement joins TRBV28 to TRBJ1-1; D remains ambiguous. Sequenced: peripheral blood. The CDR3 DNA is TGTGCCAGCAGCATGGGAGCCACTGAAGCTTTCTTT. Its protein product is CASSMGATEAFF.